The 10 T cell receptor beta chains below were found in one sample sequenced in a study of shared clonotypes between healthy human individuals. Generated by immunoSEQ multiplex PCR, the TCRdb table keeps only in-frame clones and is missing some. Of fewer than 2.5 million clones listed, roughly 93% are singletons. Sequencing was carried out using naive CD4+ T cells from PBMCs. Subset specified: CD45RA+ positively selected. These TCRs come from a man between 18 and 29 years old in good health. Some clones in this sample may be carry-over from other donors' samples.

The CDR3 DNA reads as TGCGCCAGCAGCCCCTTCTACTGGCAAGAGACCCAGTACTTC. Translation gives CASSPFYWQETQYF. The J gene is TRBJ2-5, the V gene TRBV5-1; no definite D call. Trimming took 4 bases from V and 2 from J, leaving 12 bases between them. This CDR3 has 14 residues. The germline V gene encodes CDR1 SGHRS and CDR2 YFSETQ. Full variable domain (rest looked up from reference TRBV5-1 and TRBJ2-5): KAGVTQTPRYLIKTRGQQVTLSCSPISGHRSVSWYQQTPGQGLQFLFEYFSETQRNKGNFPGRFSGRQFSNSRSEMNVSTLELGDSALYLCASSPFYWQETQYFGPGTRLLVL.

The chain is built from TRBV9 and TRBJ2-1; 8 nucleotides line up with TRBD2. This CDR3 has 15 amino acids. Germline loops: CDR1 SGDLS, CDR2 YYNGEE. V was clipped by 4 bases and J by 1 base; unmatched bases: 4. CDR3 DNA sequence: TGTGCCAGCAGCACAGGCGGGGGGTCCTACAATGAGCAGTTCTTC. Translated: CASSTGGGSYNEQFF.

The CDR3 here is CASSTAVSGSSYNEQFF. In DNA form, the CDR3 reads TGTGCCAGCAGCACCGCGGTTTCCGGGAGCTCCTACAATGAGCAGTTCTTC. V and J are TRBV7-6 and TRBJ2-1, with a possible D match to TRBD2 (6 bases). This CDR3 has 17 amino acids. Germline V gene data show CDR1 as SGHVS and CDR2 as FNYEAQ. Trimming removed 5 bases at V and 0 bases at J, with 17 bases between.

V is TRBV6-5 and J is TRBJ2-7; TRBD1 matches at 9 bases. In germline, CDR1 is MNHEY, CDR2 SVGAGI. The CDR3 extends over 16 amino acids. The V gene end was trimmed by 2 bases and the J gene end by 4 bases; junction bases not matched to a gene: 9. The CDR3, as DNA: TGTGCCAGCAGTTACCTTCTTACAGGGGGCGGTTACGAGCAGTACTTC. Translating gives CASSYLLTGGGYEQYF.

The table lists this clone with a count of one. This chain joins TRBV11-2 and TRBJ2-1; TRBD2 aligns across 11 bases. The CDR3 is 16 residues long. V trimming: 5 bases; J trimming: 6 bases; junction bases outside the gene matches: 9. CDR1 and CDR2 (germline): SGHAT, FQNNGV. The CDR3 bases are TGTGCCAGCAGCGGGATAGCGGGAGGGTTACTCAATGAGCAGTTCTTC. It specifies CASSGIAGGLLNEQFF.

This clone appeared a few times. The V and J genes are TRBV7-2 and TRBJ2-1, with 7 nucleotides matching TRBD2. After removal of 1 base from V and 8 bases from J, the junction contained 5 bases not matched to a gene. CDR3 length: 14 residues. Germline V gene sequence: CDR1 SGHTA, CDR2 FQGNSA. The CDR3 reads CASSLVGSGDEQFF. CDR3 bases: TGTGCCAGCAGCTTAGTCGGCAGCGGGGATGAGCAGTTCTTC.

J is TRBJ1-4 and V is TRBV6-6, with 10 bases aligning to TRBD1. This CDR3 contains 15 residues. Germline CDR1 MNHNY, CDR2 SVGAGI (reference sequence). With 4 bases clipped from V and 8 bases from J, the junction kept 7 bases outside the gene matches. The CDR3 loop reads CASSLGQGGPEKLFF. CDR3 sequence (DNA): TGTGCCAGCAGTTTAGGACAGGGGGGGCCCGAAAAACTGTTTTTT.

The V gene is TRBV28, the J gene TRBJ1-2, with D unresolved. The CDR3 spans 14 residues. V was pared by 7 bases and J by 13 bases, with 25 bases between. Germline CDR1 reads MDHEN; CDR2 reads SYDVKM. CDR3 region: CASTPSPALHHGTF. CDR3 nucleotide sequence: TGTGCCAGCACTCCCTCCCCGGCCCTCCACCACGGCACCTTC.

The chain couples TRBV6-5 to TRBJ2-3; TRBD2 matches 7 bases. Germline CDR1 is MNHEY and CDR2 is SVGAGI. Trimming removed 5 bases from V and 5 bases from J; junction bases left unmatched: 7. This CDR3 spans 14 amino acids. CDR3 amino acids: CASSPLAGVDTQYF. CDR3 DNA sequence: TGTGCCAGCAGTCCCTTGGCGGGAGTAGATACGCAGTATTTT.

This clone was picked up a small number of times. As DNA, the CDR3 is TGTGCCAGCAGCTTTCCCCAAGCGGGTACGCAGTATTTT. Protein product: CASSFPQAGTQYF. This chain links TRBV7-3 with TRBJ2-3; weak D call: TRBD2 (6 bases). Germline CDR1 reads SGHTA; CDR2 reads FQGTGA. Trimming took 3 bases from V and 8 from J, leaving 12 bases between them. The CDR3 totals 13 residues.